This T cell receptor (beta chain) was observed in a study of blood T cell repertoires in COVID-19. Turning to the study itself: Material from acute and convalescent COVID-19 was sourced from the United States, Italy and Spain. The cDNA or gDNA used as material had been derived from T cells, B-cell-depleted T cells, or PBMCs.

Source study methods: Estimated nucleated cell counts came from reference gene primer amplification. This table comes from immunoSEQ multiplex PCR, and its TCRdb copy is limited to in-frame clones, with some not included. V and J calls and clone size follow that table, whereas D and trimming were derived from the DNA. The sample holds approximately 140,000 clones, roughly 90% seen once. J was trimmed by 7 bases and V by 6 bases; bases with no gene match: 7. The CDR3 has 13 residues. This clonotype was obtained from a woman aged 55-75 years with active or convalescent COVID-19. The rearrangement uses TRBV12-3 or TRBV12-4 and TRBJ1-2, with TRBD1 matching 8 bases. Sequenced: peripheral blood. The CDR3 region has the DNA TGTGCCAGCAGAGACAGGGGTGTGCGTGGCTACACCTTC. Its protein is CASRDRGVRGYTF.